This TCR beta chain is drawn from a study of cytomegalovirus exposure and HLA in healthy donors. On the study more broadly: There were 117 million unique TCR beta sequences, drawn from about 180 million T cells, in an earlier analysis. General study results and limits: Most of the CMV-associated TCR beta chains (in a later analysis) appeared to be HLA-restricted. Sequencing probably produced one cluster of sequence variants that were highly shared.

Amplification used 60 Vbeta primers and 13 Jbeta primers. Using immunoSEQ multiplex PCR, the repertoire was profiled, and TCRdb retains in-frame clones only, with some absent. The data hold more than 90,000 clones, with 82% observed a single time. V lost 4 bases to trimming and J lost 6 bases, with 23 bases between them. The CDR3 runs 16 residues. Germline CDR1 reads SGHNT; CDR2 reads YYREEE (reference sequence). A note on this clone: Antigen unknown.

Sequenced material: PBMCs. This chain joins TRBV5-4 and TRBJ2-7, with D possibly TRBD1 on 6 matching bases. The receptor's source is a young man in good health and CMV-seropositive. CDR3 loop: CASSPETGTPLGEQYF. The CDR3 DNA reads as TGTGCCAGCAGCCCAGAAACCGGGACACCGTTGGGCGAGCAGTACTTC.